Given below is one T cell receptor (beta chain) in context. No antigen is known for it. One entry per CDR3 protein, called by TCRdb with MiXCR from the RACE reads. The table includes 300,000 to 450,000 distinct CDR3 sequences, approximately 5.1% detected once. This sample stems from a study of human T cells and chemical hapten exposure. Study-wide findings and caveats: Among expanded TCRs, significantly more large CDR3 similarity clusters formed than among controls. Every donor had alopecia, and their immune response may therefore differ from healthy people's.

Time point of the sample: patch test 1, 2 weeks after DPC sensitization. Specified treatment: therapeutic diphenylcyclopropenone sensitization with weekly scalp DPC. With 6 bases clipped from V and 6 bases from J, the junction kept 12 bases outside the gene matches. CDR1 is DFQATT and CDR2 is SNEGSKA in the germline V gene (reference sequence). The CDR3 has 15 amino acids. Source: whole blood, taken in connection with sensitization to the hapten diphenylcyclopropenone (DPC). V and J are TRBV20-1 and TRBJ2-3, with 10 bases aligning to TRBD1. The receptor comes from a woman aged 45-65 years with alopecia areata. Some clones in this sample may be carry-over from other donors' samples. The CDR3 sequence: CSAEDRTGGLDTQYF. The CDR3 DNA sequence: TGCAGTGCCGAGGATAGGACAGGGGGTTTGGATACGCAGTATTTT.